Presented here are 31 T cell receptor beta chains from one specimen sequenced in a study of Tregs in tolerant kidney transplant recipients. Method: immunoSEQ multiplex PCR; TCRdb's copy keeps in-frame clones and lacks some. In the table there are about 94,000 clones, roughly 93% of which are singletons. The material was CD4+ T cells from blood, obtained before the transplant. These receptors came from a human donor who received a combined kidney and bone marrow transplant.

The chain employs TRBV29-1 and TRBJ2-1; TRBD2 matches 8 bases. After removal of 7 bases from V and 4 bases from J, the junction contained 9 bases not matched to a gene. The CDR3 has 14 amino acids. Germline lookup yields CDR1 SQVTM and CDR2 ANQGSEA. CDR3 protein: CSAAGSGEYNEQFF. The CDR3 DNA reads as TGCAGCGCCGCGGGTAGCGGGGAGTACAATGAGCAGTTCTTC.

V is TRBV2 and J is TRBJ2-1; tentatively, D is TRBD2 (5 bases). V was clipped by 2 bases and J by 14 bases, with 19 bases between them. The CDR3 loop spans 14 amino acids. CDR1 and CDR2 from the germline V gene are SNHLY and FYNNEI. DNA for the CDR3: TGTGCCAGCAGTGAACTCGCGGGTGGCCCGGAGGAGTTCTTC. It translates to CASSELAGGPEEFF.

Points on this clone: The junction shows a germline mismatch at one end, possibly a read error. The rearrangement uses TRBV2 and TRBJ2-7; D is perhaps TRBD2 (6 bases). In germline, CDR1 is SNHLY, CDR2 FYNNEI. The CDR3 has 13 amino acids. This CDR3 is CASCELASPEQYF. CDR3 coding DNA: TGTGCCAGCTGTGAACTAGCTTCTCCCGAGCAGTACTTC.

The chain links TRBV28 to TRBJ1-2; maybe TRBD1 (6 bases). Trimming took off 8 bases at V and 1 base at J, with 8 bases between the two ends. The CDR3 runs to 12 residues. Looked up from germline, CDR1 is MDHEN and CDR2 is SYDVKM. The CDR3 nucleotides read TGTGCCAGCCGAGGGGGTAACTATGGCTACACCTTC. Its protein product is CASRGGNYGYTF.

This clone occurred once. The chain carries TRBV7-2 and TRBJ1-1; D possibly corresponds to TRBD1 (5 bases). The CDR3 runs 15 residues. Germline V gene sequence: CDR1 SGHTA, CDR2 FQGNSA. The V and J ends lost 5 bases and 1 base respectively, with 14 bases between them. The CDR3: CASSPGGVKNTEAFF. The DNA of the CDR3 is TGTGCCAGCAGCCCTGGAGGGGTTAAGAACACTGAAGCTTTCTTT.

The chain carries TRBV5-1 and TRBJ2-1, with TRBD2 identical over 7 bases. Germline V CDR1 and CDR2: SGHRS, YFSETQ. This CDR3 comprises 15 residues. Trimming removed 8 bases from V and 2 bases from J; junction bases left unmatched: 10. The chain's CDR3 is CASTTQRGTYNEQFF. The CDR3 DNA reads TGCGCCAGTACGACACAGCGGGGAACCTACAATGAGCAGTTCTTC.

This chain links TRBV5-1 with TRBJ1-1; 7 bases agree with TRBD1. Germline loops: CDR1 SGHRS, CDR2 YFSETQ. The trim removed 2 bases at V and 0 bases at J, leaving 7 bases unmatched. The length of the CDR3 is 16 residues. The CDR3 DNA reads TGCGCCAGCAGCTTAGACAGGGATGGTATGAACACTGAAGCTTTCTTT. It codes for CASSLDRDGMNTEAFF.

The chain's CDR3 is CASSESWGAYNEQFF. In DNA form, the CDR3 reads TGTGCCAGCAGTGAATCGTGGGGAGCCTACAATGAGCAGTTCTTC. The chain uses TRBV25-1 and TRBJ2-1; D is perhaps TRBD2 (5 bases). V lost 1 base, J lost 2 bases, and 9 bases lay in between. The CDR3 runs to 15 residues. The germline V gene has CDR1 MGHDK and CDR2 SYGVNS.

In its sample, this clone was seen a few times. The chain carries TRBV2 and TRBJ1-3, with D unresolved. The CDR3 spans 14 residues. Between the trimmed V and J ends, which lost 8 bases and 4 bases, there was a span of 15 bases. CDR1 is SNHLY, CDR2 FYNNEI, per germline. CDR3 DNA: TGTGCCAGCGCGGCCGGGGTAACAGGAAACACCATATATTTT. Its protein is CASAAGVTGNTIYF.

The sample holds a few counts of this clone. This chain links TRBV10-3 with TRBJ1-2; D is unresolved. Germline V gene lookup returns CDR1 ENHRY and CDR2 SYGVKD. V was cut by 7 bases and J by 2 bases, with 20 bases left in between. The CDR3 is 16 amino acids. For the CDR3, the DNA is TGTGCCATCATGATCCGGGCCCCCGAGGGCAACTATGGCTACACCTTC. This codes for CAIMIRAPEGNYGYTF.

The chain links TRBV7-9 to TRBJ2-7; D is ambiguous. CDR1 and CDR2 from the germline V gene are SEHNR and FQNEAQ (reference sequence). Deletions cut 0 bases from V and 9 bases from J, with 12 bases between. This CDR3 spans 13 amino acids. CDR3 amino acids: CASSLAQVNLQYF. The CDR3 nucleotides read TGTGCCAGCAGCTTAGCGCAGGTCAACCTGCAGTACTTC.

The chain carries TRBV19 and TRBJ1-5; 9 bases fit TRBD1. The ends lost 4 bases at V and 7 bases at J; junction bases unmatched: 5. Looked up from germline, CDR1 is LNHDA and CDR2 is SQIVND (reference sequence). The CDR3 sequence is 14 residues long. Here the CDR3 DNA reads TGTGCCAGTAGTACTACAGGGGGCGGACAGCCCCAGCATTTT. Protein product: CASSTTGGGQPQHF.

This rearrangement joins TRBV11-2 to TRBJ2-1, with 9 bases identical to TRBD2. Germline-derived CDR1 and CDR2 are SGHAT and FQNNGV. The CDR3 is made up of 15 amino acids. V lost 5 bases to trimming and J lost 5 bases; unmatched junction nucleotides: 7. CDR3 nucleotides: TGTGCCAGCAGCACCTACGGGACTAGCAACAATGAGCAGTTCTTC. Its translation: CASSTYGTSNNEQFF.

The chain combines TRBV4-3 with TRBJ1-2; 11 nucleotides line up with TRBD1. After removal of 3 bases from V and 4 bases from J, the junction contained 4 bases not matched to a gene. Looked up from germline, CDR1 is LGHNA and CDR2 is YSLEER. This CDR3 comprises 15 residues. CDR3 sequence (DNA): TGCGCCAGCAGCCAGGGGACAGGGGGTTTCTATGGCTACACCTTC. Its protein product is CASSQGTGGFYGYTF.

In nucleotides, the CDR3 is TGTGCCAGCAGCTTAGTTGGGCGCAGCAATTCACCCCTCCACTTT. Amino acid sequence: CASSLVGRSNSPLHF. The chain couples TRBV7-9 to TRBJ1-6; D gene unclear. The CDR3 is made up of 15 amino acids. Between the trimmed V and J ends, which lost 1 base and 7 bases, there was a span of 11 bases. Per the germline V gene, CDR1 is SEHNR and CDR2 is FQNEAQ (reference sequence).

The chain is built from TRBV18 and TRBJ2-5; the D gene is possibly TRBD2 (5 bases). CDR3 length: 16 amino acids. CDR1 and CDR2 (germline): KGHSH, LQKENI. Trimming took off 4 bases at V and 7 bases at J, with 22 bases between the two ends. The CDR3 sequence: CASSLLTGRVRGTQYF. CDR3 in DNA: TGTGCCAGCTCACTCCTCACCGGACGGGTCCGGGGGACCCAGTACTTC.

This chain joins TRBV28 and TRBJ1-6, with TRBD1 as a possible D gene (6 bases). The V end was cut by 2 bases, the J end by 7 bases, with 12 bases between. The CDR3 covers 15 residues. Germline V CDR1 and CDR2: MDHEN, SYDVKM. CDR3 sequence: CASSLGGQLNSPLHF. For the CDR3, the DNA is TGTGCCAGCAGTTTAGGGGGCCAACTCAATTCACCCCTCCACTTT.

V gene TRBV13 combines with J gene TRBJ2-3; 13 nucleotides align to TRBD2. J was trimmed by 2 bases and V by 5 bases; bases with no gene match: 7. The CDR3 extends over 17 amino acids. Germline loops: CDR1 PRHDT, CDR2 FYEKMQ (reference sequence). CDR3 coding DNA: TGTGCCAGCAGCCCCACCGGGACTAGCGGGGCCACAGATACGCAGTATTTT. This codes for CASSPTGTSGATDTQYF.

The rearrangement links TRBV5-1 to TRBJ2-5, with 12 bases fitting TRBD2. The V gene end was trimmed by 3 bases and the J gene end by 5 bases; junction bases not matched to a gene: 8. The germline CDR1 and CDR2 sequences are SGHRS and YFSETQ. The CDR3 is made up of 16 amino acids. CDR3 DNA: TGCGCCAGCAGCTACTCTAGCGGGGGGGCCGGGGAGACCCAGTACTTC. Encoded protein: CASSYSSGGAGETQYF.

The CDR3 coding sequence is TGCGCCAGCAGCTTGGCCGGAGATCAGCCCCAGCATTTT. Translation: CASSLAGDQPQHF. The J gene is TRBJ1-5, the V gene TRBV5-1; no clear D gene. The CDR3 runs 13 residues. The ends were cut back, 0 bases at V and 5 bases at J, with 6 bases in the middle. The V gene's germline CDR1 is SGHRS and CDR2 YFSETQ.

Only a few counts were recorded for this clone. This chain connects TRBV5-5 to TRBJ2-5, with TRBD2 matching 7 bases. V shed 4 bases, J shed 3 bases, and the junction held 3 bases outside the gene matches. Germline V gene data show CDR1 as SGHKS and CDR2 as YYEKEE (reference sequence). CDR3 length equals 13 residues. The CDR3 is CASSRGGKETQYF. The CDR3 bases are TGTGCCAGCAGCCGGGGAGGGAAAGAGACCCAGTACTTC.

This clone was observed once. The rearrangement links TRBV27 to TRBJ2-1; 11 bases line up with TRBD1. This CDR3 region has 16 residues. The trim removed 5 bases at V and 3 bases at J, leaving 6 bases unmatched. Per the germline V gene, CDR1 is MNHEY and CDR2 is SMNVEV (reference sequence). This chain's CDR3 is CASSATGTGGYNEQFF. In DNA form, the CDR3 reads TGTGCCAGCAGTGCTACCGGGACAGGGGGCTACAATGAGCAGTTCTTC.

The chain combines TRBV19 with TRBJ1-2; D may be TRBD1 (6 bases). Per the germline V gene, CDR1 is LNHDA and CDR2 is SQIVND (reference sequence). The CDR3 runs 13 residues. The germline V and J ends were trimmed by 3 bases and 11 bases, with 16 bases remaining between them. CDR3 sequence reads: CASSIGQTSGYTF. The DNA of the CDR3 is TGTGCCAGTAGTATCGGACAGACCTCCGGGTACACCTTC. Looking up the rest from reference TRBV19 and TRBJ1-2 gives the full variable domain: DGGITQSPKYLFRKEGQNVTLSCEQNLNHDAMYWYRQDPGQGLRLIYYSQIVNDFQKGDIAEGYSVSREKKESFPLTVTSAQKNPTAFYLCASSIGQTSGYTFGSGTRLTVV.

The rearrangement links TRBV19 to TRBJ1-1; 8 bases are a match to TRBD1. The V and J ends lost 3 bases and 2 bases, in that order; junction bases with no gene match: 5. Germline loops: CDR1 LNHDA, CDR2 SQIVND (reference sequence). The CDR3 has 15 amino acids. For the CDR3, the DNA is TGTGCCAGTAGTATTCGACAGGGGACCAACACTGAAGCTTTCTTT. This codes for CASSIRQGTNTEAFF.

CDR3 sequence: CASSLGFWGESGELFF. The CDR3, as DNA: TGTGCCAGCAGCTTAGGATTCTGGGGGGAGTCCGGGGAGCTGTTTTTT. V gene TRBV11-3 combines with J gene TRBJ2-2, with D tentatively TRBD2 (6 bases). This CDR3 comprises 16 residues. With 1 base removed from V and 6 bases from J, the gap between germline ends came to 15 bases. Germline V gene lookup returns CDR1 SGHNT and CDR2 YENEEA.

The chain links TRBV30 to TRBJ2-4; 7 bases match TRBD1. The CDR3 loop spans 16 amino acids. Germline lookup yields CDR1 GTSNPN and CDR2 SVGIG (reference sequence). The V and J ends lost 4 bases and 0 bases, in that order; junction bases with no gene match: 9. CDR3 in DNA: TGTGCCTGGACCCCCGACAGGGAAATAGCCAAAAACATTCAGTACTTC. Translating it yields CAWTPDREIAKNIQYF.

This chain uses TRBV19 with TRBJ1-1; D may be TRBD1 (6 bases). The CDR3 consists of 15 residues. Trimming cost V 6 bases and J 0 bases, with 14 bases left between them. CDR1 LNHDA and CDR2 SQIVND come from the germline V gene (reference sequence). As DNA, the CDR3 is TGTGCCAGTAGCACCACAGGGTACATGAACACTGAAGCTTTCTTT. Residues: CASSTTGYMNTEAFF. The full variable domain, rest sourced from reference TRBV19 and TRBJ1-1, is DGGITQSPKYLFRKEGQNVTLSCEQNLNHDAMYWYRQDPGQGLRLIYYSQIVNDFQKGDIAEGYSVSREKKESFPLTVTSAQKNPTAFYLCASSTTGYMNTEAFFGQGTRLTVV.

This clone is a singleton in its sample. The rearrangement links TRBV11-3 to TRBJ1-1, with a weak D call TRBD1 (5 bases). Germline V gene sequence: CDR1 SGHNT, CDR2 YENEEA. The CDR3 is 13 amino acids. V lost 1 base and J lost 8, with 11 bases in between. This CDR3 reads CASSLGGRREAFF. The CDR3 bases are TGTGCCAGCAGCTTAGGGGGCCGCAGAGAAGCTTTCTTT. The full variable domain, with the rest looked up from reference TRBV11-3 and TRBJ1-1, is EAGVVQSPRYKIIEKKQPVAFWCNPISGHNTLYWYLQNLGQGPELLIRYENEEAVDDSQLPKDRFSAERLKGVDSTLKIQPAELGDSAVYLCASSLGGRREAFFGQGTRLTVV.

The chain carries TRBV4-3 and TRBJ2-1; the D gene is possibly TRBD2 (6 bases). Trimming cost V 1 base and J 1 base, with 14 bases left between them. Germline V gene data show CDR1 as LGHNA and CDR2 as YSLEER. There are 17 residues in the CDR3. The CDR3 protein is CASSQGTAGSSYNEQFF. The CDR3 coding sequence is TGCGCCAGCAGCCAAGGAACGGCCGGGAGTTCCTACAATGAGCAGTTCTTC.

The rearrangement joins TRBV6-6 to TRBJ2-3, with TRBD1 identical over 9 bases. This CDR3 region has 15 residues. Trimming cost V 2 bases and J 2 bases; bases outside gene matches: 2. Germline CDR1 and CDR2: MNHNY and SVGAGI (reference sequence). CDR3 DNA: TGTGCCAGCAGTTACCGGACAGGGGTCACAGATACGCAGTATTTT. This translates into CASSYRTGVTDTQYF.

The chain couples TRBV7-3 to TRBJ2-2; unclear D gene. Germline CDR1 SGHTA, CDR2 FQGTGA. The CDR3 runs 12 residues. Trimming removed 5 bases at V and 2 bases at J, with 3 bases between. The CDR3 DNA reads as TGTGCCAGCAGCGGCAACACCGGGGAGCTGTTTTTT. Translating gives CASSGNTGELFF.